A selection of T cell receptor beta chains follows, all from one sample in a study of cytomegalovirus exposure and HLA in healthy donors. Only in-frame clones appear in the TCRdb table, and some are missing; sequencing was by immunoSEQ multiplex PCR. This repertoire shows around 170,000 clones, around 80% found once; its top ten account for about 1.6%. Source material: PBMCs. Receptor source: a man aged 40-49 years in good health and CMV-seronegative. The CDR3 runs from the conserved cysteine through the conserved F or W. Fields, in order: J gene, V gene, clone size, D gene, CDR3 length, CDR3 protein, CDR3 DNA. A D gene is named only where the DNA matches it firmly. Where a row states a size, it is once, few, many or the class of an expanded clone; other rows omit it.

J: TRBJ2-1
V: TRBV5-1
size: few
D: NA
length: 15
CDR3: CASSLGVNPYNEQFF
DNA: TGCGCCAGCAGCTTGGGCGTGAACCCATACAATGAGCAGTTCTTC

J: TRBJ1-3
V: TRBV21-1
size: NA
D: NA
length: 16
CDR3: CASTGQGVVVGNTIYF
DNA: TGTGCCAGCACCGGGCAGGGGGTGGTTGTGGGAAACACCATATATTTT

J: TRBJ2-7
V: TRBV27
size: NA
D: TRBD1
length: 14
CDR3: CASSLTGSSYEQYF
DNA: TGTGCCAGCAGTTTGACAGGGAGCTCCTACGAGCAGTACTTC

J: TRBJ1-5
V: TRBV4-3
size: NA
D: TRBD1
length: 15
CDR3: CASSQADRTNQPQHF
DNA: TGCGCCAGCAGCCAAGCGGACAGGACCAATCAGCCCCAGCATTTT

J: TRBJ1-5
V: TRBV18
size: NA
D: TRBD1
length: 17
CDR3: CASSLLDRSYSNQPQHF
DNA: TGTGCCAGCTCACTTTTGGACAGGTCCTATAGCAATCAGCCCCAGCATTTT

J: TRBJ2-5
V: TRBV5-1
size: NA
D: TRBD1
length: 13
CDR3: CASRGQLQETQYF
DNA: TGCGCCAGCAGGGGACAGCTCCAAGAGACCCAGTACTTC

J: TRBJ2-1
V: TRBV9
size: NA
D: NA
length: 14
CDR3: CASNPDSSYNEQFF
DNA: TGTGCCAGCAACCCGGACAGCTCCTACAATGAGCAGTTCTTC

J: TRBJ2-7
V: TRBV29-1
size: NA
D: NA
length: 12
CDR3: CSVEQQGHEQYF
DNA: TGCAGCGTTGAACAACAGGGCCACGAGCAGTACTTC

J: TRBJ2-1
V: TRBV28
size: few
D: TRBD2
length: 17
CDR3: CASSSLLSGRALYEQFF
DNA: TGTGCCAGCAGTTCTCTACTTAGCGGGAGGGCCCTTTATGAGCAGTTCTTC

J: TRBJ1-1
V: TRBV7-9
size: NA
D: TRBD1
length: 18
CDR3: CASSWRTGGTFMNTEAFF
DNA: TGTGCCAGCAGCTGGAGGACAGGGGGCACCTTCATGAACACTGAAGCTTTCTTT

J: TRBJ1-1
V: TRBV30
size: once
D: NA
length: 14
CDR3: CAWSKWSRDTEAFF
DNA: TGTGCCTGGAGTAAATGGAGCAGGGACACTGAAGCTTTCTTT

J: TRBJ1-1
V: TRBV14
size: NA
D: NA
length: 14
CDR3: CASSQGMTNTEAFF
DNA: TGTGCCAGCAGCCAAGGTATGACTAACACTGAAGCTTTCTTT

J: TRBJ2-3
V: TRBV5-1
size: NA
D: TRBD1
length: 14
CDR3: CASSVGQGEDTQYF
DNA: TGCGCCAGCAGCGTGGGACAGGGAGAAGATACGCAGTATTTT

J: TRBJ1-4
V: TRBV4-3
size: NA
D: NA
length: 16
CDR3: CASSQDEGAPNEKLFF
DNA: TGCGCCAGCAGCCAAGATGAAGGGGCACCTAATGAAAAACTGTTTTTT

J: TRBJ2-5
V: TRBV5-4
size: once
D: NA
length: 16
CDR3: CASSLALRGGLGTQYF
DNA: TGTGCCAGCAGCTTGGCGCTGCGTGGGGGCTTAGGGACCCAGTACTTC

J: TRBJ2-6
V: TRBV23-1
size: NA
D: NA
length: 14
CDR3: CASRDSSGANVLTF
DNA: TGCGCCAGCAGAGACAGTTCTGGGGCCAACGTCCTGACTTTC

J: TRBJ1-4
V: TRBV7-7
size: NA
D: TRBD1
length: 15
CDR3: CASSLTGNANEKLFF
DNA: TGTGCTAGCAGCCTGACAGGGAATGCTAATGAAAAACTGTTTTTT

J: TRBJ2-3
V: TRBV28
size: few
D: NA
length: 12
CDR3: CASSSLADTQYF
DNA: TGTGCCAGCAGTTCCCTAGCTGATACGCAGTATTTT

J: TRBJ2-5
V: TRBV7-8
size: NA
D: NA
length: 13
CDR3: CASSFGLQETQYF
DNA: TGTGCCAGCAGCTTTGGGCTGCAAGAGACCCAGTACTTC

J: TRBJ1-2
V: TRBV5-4
size: NA
D: NA
length: 12
CDR3: CASSLIGGGYTF
DNA: TGTGCCAGCAGCTTGATTGGGGGGGGCTACACCTTC

J: TRBJ2-1
V: TRBV27
size: NA
D: NA
length: 16
CDR3: CASSLSLTRTSNEQFF
DNA: TGTGCCAGCAGTTTATCTCTTACTAGAACCTCCAATGAGCAGTTCTTC

J: TRBJ2-4
V: TRBV15
size: NA
D: TRBD2
length: 10
CDR3: CATGRGIQYF
DNA: TGTGCCACCGGGAGGGGCATTCAGTACTTC

J: TRBJ2-3
V: TRBV5-1
size: NA
D: TRBD1
length: 15
CDR3: CASSPNGQGSDTQYF
DNA: TGCGCCAGCAGCCCAAATGGACAGGGGTCAGATACGCAGTATTTT

J: TRBJ1-2
V: TRBV4-2
size: NA
D: TRBD1
length: 15
CDR3: CASSQEGQGARGYTF
DNA: TGTGCCAGCAGCCAGGAGGGACAGGGGGCAAGGGGCTACACCTTC

J: TRBJ2-2
V: TRBV20-1
size: NA
D: NA
length: 10
CDR3: CSAGVGELFF
DNA: TGCAGTGCAGGGGTCGGGGAGCTGTTTTTT

J: TRBJ1-6
V: TRBV9
size: NA
D: TRBD1
length: 17
CDR3: CASSVDPRGFSNSPLHF
DNA: TGTGCCAGCAGCGTAGACCCCAGGGGGTTTAGTAATTCACCCCTCCACTTT

J: TRBJ2-2
V: TRBV4-2
size: NA
D: TRBD2
length: 16
CDR3: CASSHRLALATGELFF
DNA: TGTGCCAGCAGCCACAGACTAGCATTAGCCACCGGGGAGCTGTTTTTT

J: TRBJ1-4
V: TRBV7-9
size: NA
D: NA
length: 17
CDR3: CASSSWNSGRINEKLFF
DNA: TGTGCCAGCAGCTCCTGGAACTCAGGGAGGATTAATGAAAAACTGTTTTTT

J: TRBJ1-1
V: TRBV7-2
size: NA
D: NA
length: 14
CDR3: CASSLEGARTEAFF
DNA: TGTGCCAGCAGCTTAGAAGGGGCGAGAACTGAAGCTTTCTTT

J: TRBJ2-6
V: TRBV5-1
size: NA
D: NA
length: 14
CDR3: CASSPISGANVLTF
DNA: TGCGCCAGCAGCCCAATCTCTGGGGCCAACGTCCTGACTTTC

J: TRBJ2-1
V: TRBV5-1
size: NA
D: TRBD2
length: 20
CDR3: CASSLYAGTSGRVDSNEQFF
DNA: TGCGCCAGCAGCTTGTACGCCGGGACTAGCGGGAGGGTGGACTCCAATGAGCAGTTCTTC

J: TRBJ2-3
V: TRBV5-4
size: NA
D: TRBD2
length: 13
CDR3: CATGLAGADTQYF
DNA: TGTGCCACGGGACTAGCGGGAGCAGATACGCAGTATTTT

J: TRBJ2-1
V: TRBV7-6
size: NA
D: NA
length: 11
CDR3: CASSTLNEQFF
DNA: TGTGCCAGCAGCACCCTAAATGAGCAGTTCTTC

J: TRBJ2-1
V: TRBV19
size: NA
D: TRBD2
length: 16
CDR3: CASSLHASGGYNEQFF
DNA: TGTGCTAGTAGTCTCCACGCTAGCGGGGGTTACAATGAGCAGTTCTTC

J: TRBJ2-7
V: TRBV6-5
size: NA
D: NA
length: 15
CDR3: CASTPDRDKPYEQYF
DNA: TGTGCCAGCACCCCGGACCGGGACAAACCCTACGAGCAGTACTTC

J: TRBJ2-7
V: TRBV28
size: NA
D: TRBD2
length: 13
CDR3: CASKKREVYEQYF
DNA: TGTGCCAGCAAGAAGCGGGAGGTCTACGAGCAGTACTTC

J: TRBJ1-3
V: TRBV6-5
size: NA
D: NA
length: 15
CDR3: CASSYSFSSGNTIYF
DNA: TGTGCCAGCAGTTACTCGTTCAGCTCTGGAAACACCATATATTTT

J: TRBJ2-3
V: TRBV25-1
size: NA
D: NA
length: 16
CDR3: CASSDRGRLKTDTQYF
DNA: TGTGCCAGCAGTGACCGTGGTCGCCTAAAGACAGATACGCAGTATTTT

J: TRBJ2-1
V: TRBV15
size: NA
D: TRBD1
length: 13
CDR3: CATSPIRGYEQFF
DNA: TGTGCCACCAGCCCGATCAGGGGGTATGAGCAGTTCTTC

J: TRBJ2-2
V: TRBV9
size: NA
D: NA
length: 14
CDR3: CASSVGVGTGELFF
DNA: TGTGCCAGCAGCGTAGGAGTTGGCACCGGGGAGCTGTTTTTT

J: TRBJ2-1
V: TRBV15
size: NA
D: NA
length: 12
CDR3: CATSRSLREQFF
DNA: TGTGCCACCAGCAGGAGCCTCAGGGAGCAGTTCTTC

J: TRBJ2-7
V: TRBV7-3
size: NA
D: TRBD1
length: 16
CDR3: CASSLSIRQGPGEQYF
DNA: TGTGCCAGCAGCTTAAGTATTCGACAGGGGCCTGGCGAGCAGTACTTC

J: TRBJ1-5
V: TRBV20-1
size: NA
D: NA
length: 11
CDR3: CSAVEDQPQHF
DNA: TGCAGTGCCGTAGAAGATCAGCCCCAGCATTTT

J: TRBJ1-2
V: TRBV19
size: NA
D: NA
length: 15
CDR3: CASSSGQSSNYGYTF
DNA: TGTGCCAGTAGTTCTGGACAGAGCTCTAACTATGGCTACACCTTC

J: TRBJ2-7
V: TRBV29-1
size: NA
D: NA
length: 13
CDR3: CSVVDTGAGEQYF
DNA: TGCAGCGTTGTTGACACTGGGGCGGGGGAGCAGTACTTC